This is a list of T cell receptor beta chains from one sample in a study of blood T cell repertoires in COVID-19. Using immunoSEQ multiplex PCR, the repertoire was profiled, and TCRdb retains in-frame clones only, with some absent. The data contain about 92,000 clones, around three quarters of them singletons. Sequencing input: peripheral blood. These receptors were collected from a woman in her 70s with acute or convalescent COVID-19. Both conserved end residues are part of each CDR3. The D gene is left open where the match is weak. Clone size is given for some rows only: seen once, a few or many times, or a class if the clone is expanded.

size | J | length | V | D | CDR3 | DNA
NA | TRBJ2-1 | 16 | TRBV9 | TRBD1 | CASSSRTGSSYNEQFF | TGTGCCAGCAGCTCCCGGACAGGGTCGTCCTACAATGAGCAGTTCTTC
NA | TRBJ2-2 | 19 | TRBV27 | NA | CASSLSSRGALGNTGELFF | TGTGCCAGCAGTTTATCGTCCCGCGGAGCCCTCGGGAACACCGGGGAGCTGTTTTTT
NA | TRBJ2-2 | 14 | TRBV14 | NA | CASSQVVGTGELFF | TGTGCCAGCAGCCAAGTCGTCGGCACCGGGGAGCTGTTTTTT
once | TRBJ2-3 | 16 | TRBV7-9 | NA | CASSLGLQVGTDTQYF | TGTGCCAGCAGCTTAGGTCTCCAGGTCGGCACAGATACGCAGTATTTT
NA | TRBJ2-3 | 15 | TRBV5-4 | TRBD2 | CASSRLAGSTDTQYF | TGTGCCAGCAGCCGACTAGCTGGGAGCACAGATACGCAGTATTTT
NA | TRBJ2-7 | 15 | TRBV19 | TRBD1 | CASSISATGVWEQYF | TGTGCCAGTAGTATATCCGCGACAGGGGTGTGGGAGCAGTACTTC
NA | TRBJ2-5 | 16 | TRBV3-1/TRBV3-2 | NA | CASSQVPPRRAETQYF | TGTGCCAGCAGCCAAGTTCCGCCGCGGAGGGCAGAGACCCAGTACTTC
NA | TRBJ2-1 | 14 | TRBV28 | TRBD2 | CASSLYKAGVEQFF | TGTGCCAGCAGTCTCTACAAGGCGGGGGTTGAGCAGTTCTTC
NA | TRBJ1-3 | 15 | TRBV6-5 | NA | CASSQTYDSGNTIYF | TGTGCCAGCAGTCAAACCTATGACTCTGGAAACACCATATATTTT
NA | TRBJ1-5 | 13 | TRBV10-1 | NA | CASTRGDDQPQHF | TGCGCCAGCACCCGGGGGGATGATCAGCCCCAGCATTTT
NA | TRBJ2-1 | 18 | TRBV9 | TRBD2 | CASSGPAGGASSYNEQFF | TGTGCCAGCAGCGGACCAGCGGGGGGTGCCAGCTCCTACAATGAGCAGTTCTTC
NA | TRBJ1-2 | 11 | TRBV30 | NA | CAWSVDYGYTF | TGTGCCTGGAGCGTCGACTATGGCTACACCTTC
NA | TRBJ2-5 | 16 | TRBV6-5 | NA | CASSSPSELSRETQYF | TGTGCCAGCAGTTCGCCTAGCGAGCTTTCGCGAGAGACCCAGTACTTC
NA | TRBJ1-2 | 14 | TRBV5-6 | TRBD1 | CASSAGQGGDGYTF | TGTGCCAGCAGTGCCGGTCAAGGGGGCGATGGCTACACCTTC
NA | TRBJ2-3 | 16 | TRBV4-1 | TRBD2 | CASSQPSGGLTDTQYF | TGCGCCAGCAGCCAGCCTAGCGGGGGGCTCACAGATACGCAGTATTTT
NA | TRBJ1-2 | 11 | TRBV2 | NA | CASSYRYGYTF | TGTGCCAGCAGTTACCGGTATGGCTACACCTTC
NA | TRBJ2-1 | 15 | TRBV5-1 | TRBD1 | CASSLAGTGYNEQFF | TGCGCCAGCAGCTTGGCAGGGACAGGTTACAATGAGCAGTTCTTC
few | TRBJ2-7 | 14 | TRBV4-1 | NA | CASSQAGFLYEQYF | TGCGCCAGCAGCCAAGCCGGGTTCTTGTACGAGCAGTACTTC
NA | TRBJ1-1 | 14 | TRBV19 | NA | CASSGQGGNTEAFF | TGTGCCAGTAGTGGGCAGGGCGGGAACACTGAAGCTTTCTTT
few | TRBJ2-2 | 15 | TRBV6-5 | TRBD2 | CASSSGLAGTGELFF | TGTGCCAGCAGCTCCGGACTAGCGGGGACCGGGGAGCTGTTTTTT
NA | TRBJ2-5 | 12 | TRBV7-6 | NA | CASSLVRETQYF | TGTGCCAGCAGCTTAGTTCGAGAGACCCAGTACTTC
NA | TRBJ1-1 | 15 | TRBV7-9 | NA | CASSDIGVGDTEAFF | TGTGCCAGCAGCGACATAGGGGTAGGGGACACTGAAGCTTTCTTT
NA | TRBJ2-7 | 12 | TRBV7-8 | NA | CASSLWSSEQYF | TGTGCCAGCAGCCTTTGGTCGAGTGAGCAGTACTTC
NA | TRBJ1-1 | 15 | TRBV4-3 | NA | CASSPRAVLNTEAFF | TGCGCCAGCAGCCCCAGGGCGGTACTGAACACTGAAGCTTTCTTT
NA | TRBJ2-7 | 14 | TRBV6-5 | TRBD2 | CASSIVAGPYEQYF | TGTGCCAGCAGTATAGTAGCGGGGCCCTACGAGCAGTACTTC
NA | TRBJ1-1 | 16 | TRBV15 | NA | CATSRGPPGAWTEAFF | TGTGCCACCAGCAGAGGCCCTCCAGGGGCTTGGACTGAAGCTTTCTTT
NA | TRBJ2-1 | 11 | TRBV29-1 | NA | CSVGTPNEQFF | TGCAGCGTGGGGACTCCTAATGAGCAGTTCTTC
NA | TRBJ1-4 | 16 | TRBV3-1/TRBV3-2 | TRBD1 | CASTTGGVSTNEKLFF | TGTGCCAGCACAACAGGGGGGGTCTCAACTAATGAAAAACTGTTTTTT
NA | TRBJ1-2 | 14 | TRBV19 | NA | CASSNRPETYGYTF | TGTGCCAGTAGTAATCGGCCGGAGACCTATGGCTACACCTTC
NA | TRBJ1-1 | 14 | TRBV29-1 | TRBD1 | CSVAIGQGDTEAFF | TGCAGCGTCGCGATCGGACAGGGAGATACTGAAGCTTTCTTT
once | TRBJ2-1 | 14 | TRBV28 | NA | CASKLGNPYNEQFF | TGTGCCTCTAAACTAGGGAACCCTTACAATGAGCAGTTCTTC
NA | TRBJ1-5 | 14 | TRBV6-5 | NA | CASSFTGPHQPQHF | TGTGCCAGCAGTTTCACAGGACCCCATCAGCCCCAGCATTTT
NA | TRBJ2-7 | 15 | TRBV4-1 | TRBD2 | CASSQVASGTYEQYF | TGCGCCAGCAGCCAAGTGGCTAGCGGTACCTACGAGCAGTACTTC
NA | TRBJ2-1 | 15 | TRBV19 | NA | CASSPNRFSYNEQFF | TGTGCCAGTAGTCCAAACAGGTTCTCCTACAATGAGCAGTTCTTC
NA | TRBJ2-7 | 11 | TRBV12-3/TRBV12-4 | NA | CASSSHYEQYF | TGTGCCAGCAGTTCCCACTACGAGCAGTACTTC
once | TRBJ2-2 | 15 | TRBV7-9 | NA | CASSAGSALVGELFF | TGTGCCAGCAGCGCGGGGTCAGCCCTCGTCGGGGAGCTGTTTTTT
few | TRBJ2-1 | 15 | TRBV19 | NA | CASSIGAGPGDEQFF | TGTGCCAGTAGTATAGGTGCGGGCCCGGGTGATGAGCAGTTCTTC
NA | TRBJ2-6 | 14 | TRBV6-1 | NA | CASSEQGGANVLTF | TGTGCCAGCAGTGAACAGGGTGGGGCCAACGTCCTGACTTTC
NA | TRBJ2-1 | 15 | TRBV4-3 | TRBD1 | CASSQIRGMNNEQFF | TGCGCCAGCAGCCAGATCAGGGGGATGAACAATGAGCAGTTCTTC
NA | TRBJ2-1 | 15 | TRBV5-1 | NA | CASSLEGLGPNEQFF | TGCGCCAGCAGCTTAGAGGGTCTAGGGCCAAATGAGCAGTTCTTC